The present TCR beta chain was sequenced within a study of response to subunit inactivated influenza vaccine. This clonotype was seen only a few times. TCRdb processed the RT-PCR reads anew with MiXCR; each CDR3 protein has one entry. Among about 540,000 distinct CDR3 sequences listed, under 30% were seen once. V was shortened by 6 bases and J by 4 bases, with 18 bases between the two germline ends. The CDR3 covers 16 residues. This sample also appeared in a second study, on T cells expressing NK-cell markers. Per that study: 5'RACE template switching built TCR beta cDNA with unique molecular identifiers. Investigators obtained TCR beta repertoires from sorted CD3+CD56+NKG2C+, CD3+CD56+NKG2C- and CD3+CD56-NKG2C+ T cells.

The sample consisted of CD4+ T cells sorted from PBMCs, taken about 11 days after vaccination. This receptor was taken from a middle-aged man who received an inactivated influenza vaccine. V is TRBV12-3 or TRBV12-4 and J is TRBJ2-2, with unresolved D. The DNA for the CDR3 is TGTGCCAGCAGACTGAGCCCTACTTCAATCACCGGGGAGCTGTTTTTT. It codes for CASRLSPTSITGELFF.